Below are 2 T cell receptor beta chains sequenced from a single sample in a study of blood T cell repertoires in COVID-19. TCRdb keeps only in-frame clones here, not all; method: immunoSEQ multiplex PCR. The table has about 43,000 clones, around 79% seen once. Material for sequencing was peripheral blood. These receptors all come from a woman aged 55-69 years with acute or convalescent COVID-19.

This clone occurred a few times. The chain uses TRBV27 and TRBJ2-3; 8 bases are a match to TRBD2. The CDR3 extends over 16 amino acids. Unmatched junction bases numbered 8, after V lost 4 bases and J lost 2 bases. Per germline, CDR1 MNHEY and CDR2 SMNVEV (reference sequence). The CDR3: CASSSPGRDPTDTQYF. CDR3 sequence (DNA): TGTGCCAGCAGTTCCCCCGGGAGGGACCCCACAGATACGCAGTATTTT.

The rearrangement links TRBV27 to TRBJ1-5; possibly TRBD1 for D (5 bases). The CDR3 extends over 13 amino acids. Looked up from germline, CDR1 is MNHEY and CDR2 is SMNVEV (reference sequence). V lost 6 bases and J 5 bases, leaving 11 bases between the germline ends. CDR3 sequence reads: CASRLDTYQPQHF. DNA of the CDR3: TGTGCCAGCAGATTGGACACCTATCAGCCCCAGCATTTT.